The rows below give T cell receptor beta chains drawn from one sample of a study of blood T cell repertoires in COVID-19. The repertoire was sequenced with immunoSEQ multiplex PCR; TCRdb's copy has only in-frame clones and lacks some. Of 350,000 to 450,000 clones listed, over 75% were seen once; the top ten hold around 1.5%. Input material: peripheral blood. All receptors come from a woman aged 40 to 55 with COVID-19, enrolled during active disease. Both conserved end residues are part of each CDR3. A D gene is named only where the DNA matches it firmly. Size tells how often a clone was seen (once, few, many) or the class of an expanded clone, and some rows leave it out.

CDR3 protein | CDR3 DNA | D gene | clone size | J gene | V gene
CASRGEGDRGYF | TGCGCCAGCAGAGGCGAGGGCGATCGTGGTTACTTC | - | few | TRBJ2-4 | TRBV5-1
CASSFGVSYEQYF | TGTGCCAGCAGCTTCGGTGTATCCTACGAGCAGTACTTC | - | - | TRBJ2-7 | TRBV5-6
CASNSSRNRGRRQPQHF | TGTGCCAGCAACTCATCCCGGAACAGGGGAAGGCGTCAGCCCCAGCATTTT | TRBD1 | few | TRBJ1-5 | TRBV28
CASTPPRGLTGELFF | TGTGCCAGCACCCCCCCCAGGGGGCTCACCGGGGAGCTGTTTTTT | TRBD1 | - | TRBJ2-2 | TRBV6-2/TRBV6-3
CASKRDNEQFF | TGCGCCAGCAAGAGGGACAATGAGCAGTTCTTC | - | - | TRBJ2-1 | TRBV5-1
CSVGLAGVGTGELFF | TGCAGCGTGGGACTAGCGGGAGTCGGCACCGGGGAGCTGTTTTTT | TRBD2 | - | TRBJ2-2 | TRBV29-1
CASSFGRGNEKLFF | TGTGCCAGCAGCTTCGGCAGGGGGAATGAAAAACTGTTTTTT | TRBD1 | few | TRBJ1-4 | TRBV7-8
CASSLAAGGGGFSYEQYF | TGTGCCAGCAGCTTGGCAGCGGGAGGGGGGGGATTCTCCTACGAGCAGTACTTC | TRBD2 | - | TRBJ2-7 | TRBV11-2
CASRSQGARELFF | TGTGCCAGCAGGTCACAGGGGGCCAGGGAGCTGTTTTTT | TRBD1 | - | TRBJ2-2 | TRBV6-5
CASSWTGAGANVLTF | TGCGCCAGCAGCTGGACAGGGGCTGGGGCCAACGTCCTGACTTTC | TRBD1 | - | TRBJ2-6 | TRBV5-1
CASSLGSSSGREQFF | TGCGCCAGCAGCTTGGGGTCCTCTAGCGGGAGGGAGCAGTTCTTC | TRBD2 | - | TRBJ2-1 | TRBV5-1
CASSHPGTGYTF | TGCGCCAGCAGCCACCCCGGGACAGGGTACACCTTC | TRBD1 | - | TRBJ1-2 | TRBV4-1
CASSFPIAGGPSETQYF | TGTGCCAGCAGTTTCCCCATAGCGGGGGGGCCGTCAGAGACCCAGTACTTC | TRBD2 | - | TRBJ2-5 | TRBV28
CASTKGGNNSPLHF | TGTGCCAGCACCAAGGGGGGTAATAATTCACCCCTCCACTTT | - | - | TRBJ1-6 | TRBV7-9
CASSAGYSYEQYF | TGTGCCAGCAGCGCGGGATACTCCTACGAGCAGTACTTC | - | - | TRBJ2-7 | TRBV6-5
CASSFTGGDSPLHF | TGCGCCAGCAGCTTCACAGGGGGAGATTCACCCCTCCACTTT | TRBD1 | - | TRBJ1-6 | TRBV5-1
CAISGSWAEANTGELFF | TGTGCCATCAGTGGCTCTTGGGCGGAGGCGAACACCGGGGAGCTGTTTTTT | - | - | TRBJ2-2 | TRBV10-3
CAWRGRGAPTDTQYF | TGTGCCTGGAGGGGGCGCGGGGCCCCGACAGATACGCAGTATTTT | - | - | TRBJ2-3 | TRBV30
CASSPPDRGTFEAFF | TGTGCCAGCAGTCCCCCCGACAGGGGGACCTTTGAAGCTTTCTTT | TRBD1 | - | TRBJ1-1 | TRBV28
CASSLATGGSNTGELFF | TGTGCCAGCAGCTTGGCAACAGGGGGCTCTAACACCGGGGAGCTGTTTTTT | TRBD1 | - | TRBJ2-2 | TRBV5-6
CASTLDGGSNQPQHF | TGTGCCAGCACCTTGGACGGGGGTAGCAATCAGCCCCAGCATTTT | - | - | TRBJ1-5 | TRBV6-5
CASSLTGSNQPQHF | TGTGCCAGCTCGCTGACGGGATCTAATCAGCCCCAGCATTTT | - | - | TRBJ1-5 | TRBV18
CASSIDPASEKLFF | TGTGCCAGTAGTATAGATCCAGCGAGCGAAAAACTGTTTTTT | - | - | TRBJ1-4 | TRBV19
CASSDGQGQAYNEQFF | TGCGCCAGCAGCGACGGACAGGGCCAAGCCTACAATGAGCAGTTCTTC | TRBD1 | - | TRBJ2-1 | TRBV5-1
CASSPAADYGYTF | TGTGCCAGCAGCCCGGCGGCAGACTATGGCTACACCTTC | - | once | TRBJ1-2 | TRBV5-6
CASSEALNTIYF | TGTGCCAGTAGCGAAGCTTTAAACACCATATATTTT | - | - | TRBJ1-3 | TRBV19
CATSERRLAGGNQETQYF | TGTGCCACCAGTGAGCGGCGACTAGCGGGGGGTAATCAAGAGACCCAGTACTTC | TRBD2 | - | TRBJ2-5 | TRBV24-1
CAIQTALDEKLFF | TGTGCCATCCAGACAGCCCTTGATGAAAAACTGTTTTTT | - | - | TRBJ1-4 | TRBV10-3
CASSSMGGLNEQFF | TGTGCCAGCAGCTCCATGGGGGGGCTCAATGAGCAGTTCTTC | - | - | TRBJ2-1 | TRBV7-9
CASSPEGGEKLFF | TGTGCCAGCAGCCCTGAGGGTGGGGAAAAACTGTTTTTT | - | - | TRBJ1-4 | TRBV7-9